This T cell receptor (beta chain) derives from a study of cytotoxic CD8 clonotypes in ibrutinib-treated CLL. Overall study context: There were around twelve relapsed/refractory patients and roughly 15 treatment-naive patients, and around 17 were IGHV unmutated. Mean per-sample yields comprised 255,043 productive templates and approximately 97,000 productive rearrangements.

Findings of the study overall: Among the clonotypes, public ones were uncommon and contracted or held stable on treatment. While tracking circulating CD8+ T-cell counts, baseline clonality exceeded that of age-matched healthy donors.

Germline V gene lookup returns CDR1 MDHEN and CDR2 SYDVKM. The CDR3 runs 16 residues. V shed 8 bases, J shed 7 bases, and the junction held 17 bases outside the gene matches. Remarks on this clone: Its matching antigen is unknown.

TCRdb's copy holds only in-frame clones and misses some; the assay was immunoSEQ multiplex PCR. The table shows under 300,000 clones, with 65% to 85% occurring only once. The J gene is TRBJ1-2, the V gene TRBV28; 9 bases match TRBD1. The source material was PBMCs, sampled at disease progression, from a patient treated with ibrutinib. The TCR sequence derives from a human donor with chronic lymphocytic leukemia. DNA of the CDR3: TGTGCCAGCGGACCGGGACAGGGTGCTTCCTCGAGTGGCTACACCTTC. Residues: CASGPGQGASSSGYTF.